The sequence of this TCR beta chain was determined in a study of beta chain features in type 1 diabetes. Study-wide points: Significant though moderate, a shortening of TCRB CDR3s appeared in all four CD4+ subsets of Type 1 diabetes patients. The analysis here could not establish whether HLA type shapes TCRB rearrangement.

Expressed TCRB transcripts were sequenced, since all the RNA that had been isolated was reverse transcribed. Measured with immunoSEQ multiplex PCR; TCRdb has only the in-frame clones, and not every one. There are some 660,000 clones in the sample; over 13% occur only once, and 0.035% to 0.045% lies in the top ten. This clone was detected a few times. What it recognizes is unknown. V was pared by 8 bases and J by 3 bases, with 10 bases between. This CDR3 has 12 residues. Germline lookup yields CDR1 SGHVS and CDR2 FQNEAQ. The chain has TRBV7-8 and TRBJ1-2, with D perhaps TRBD1 (5 bases). What was sequenced was naive CD4+ T cells from blood. This clonotype was obtained from a man younger than 35 with type 1 diabetes. CDR3 loop: CASGRGDYGYTF. For the CDR3, the DNA is TGTGCCAGCGGCCGGGGCGACTATGGCTACACCTTC. Using reference TRBV7-8 and TRBJ1-2 for the parts outside the CDR3, the full variable domain is GAGVSQSPRYKVAKRGQDVALRCDPISGHVSLFWYQQALGQGPEFLTYFQNEAQLDKSGLPSDRFFAERPEGSVSTLKIQRTQQEDSAVYLCASGRGDYGYTFGSGTRLTVV.